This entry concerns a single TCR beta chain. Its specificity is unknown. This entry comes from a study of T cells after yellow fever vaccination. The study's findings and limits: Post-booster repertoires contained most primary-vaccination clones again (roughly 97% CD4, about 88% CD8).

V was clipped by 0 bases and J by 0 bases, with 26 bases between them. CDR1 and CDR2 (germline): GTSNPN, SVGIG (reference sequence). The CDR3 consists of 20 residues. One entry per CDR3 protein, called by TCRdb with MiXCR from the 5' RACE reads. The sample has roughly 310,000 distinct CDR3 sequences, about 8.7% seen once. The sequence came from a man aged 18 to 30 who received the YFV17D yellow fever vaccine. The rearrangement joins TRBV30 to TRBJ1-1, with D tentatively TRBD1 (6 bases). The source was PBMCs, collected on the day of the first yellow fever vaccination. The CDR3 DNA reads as TGTGCCTGGAGTGTGGGGTTGAGAGTCCAGAGGGGGAGGATGAACACTGAAGCTTTCTTT. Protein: CAWSVGLRVQRGRMNTEAFF.